The 21 T cell receptor beta chains listed next were all sequenced from one sample in a study of T cell clonality in common variable immunodeficiency. The assay was immunoSEQ multiplex PCR, and TCRdb's table has in-frame clones only and misses some. The record shows roughly 40,000 clones for this sample, with no singletons present. Material for sequencing was peripheral blood mononuclear cells. The source is a person between 18 and 69 years old in good health.

This clone came up many times. With the read ending 3 residues before the CDR3 end, the germline J gene is used to fill in that end. This chain joins TRBV5-3 and TRBJ2-6; 9 bases line up with TRBD1. TRBV5-3 has ORF status, its function being uncertain. This CDR3 has 19 amino acids. The V segment lost 3 bases and the J segment 2 bases; nucleotides outside the gene matches: 12. The CDR3 bases that were read are TGTGCCAGAAGCTGGAGGGACAGGGAGGGATCCACTGGGGCCAACGTC. It yields the protein CARSWRDREGSTGANV. The complete CDR3 reads CARSWRDREGSTGANVLTF.

This clone showed up many times. The read falls 3 residues short of the CDR3 end, and the missing part is taken from the germline J gene. This rearrangement joins TRBV5-1 to TRBJ1-5; D is uncertain. Looked up from germline, CDR1 is SGHRS and CDR2 is YFSETQ. Trimming left V 0 bases short and J 4 bases short, with 8 bases between. CDR3 length: 14 amino acids. CDR3 DNA (partial): TGCGCCAGCAGCTTGGAAGGTATGAATCAGCCC. It yields the protein CASSLEGMNQP. The CDR3 in its entirety is CASSLEGMNQPQHF.

This clone was seen many times. From the germline J gene comes the end of the CDR3, since the read stops 3 residues before it. The chain employs TRBV5-6 and TRBJ1-2, with D possibly TRBD1 on 5 matching bases. In germline, CDR1 is SGHDT, CDR2 YYEEEE. The length of the CDR3 is 12 residues. Trimming left V 4 bases short and J 3 bases short, with 7 bases between. Incomplete CDR3 DNA: TGTGCCAGCAGCCAGGGTTACTATGGC. Translating gives CASSQGYYG. The whole CDR3 region reads CASSQGYYGYTF.

This clone was counted many times. Read coverage stops 3 residues before the CDR3 terminus; the germline J gene supplies the remainder. This chain uses TRBV20-1 with TRBJ2-4; D is ambiguous. Germline V lookup: CDR1 DFQATT, CDR2 SNEGSKA (reference sequence). With 6 bases removed from V and 9 bases from J, the gap between germline ends came to 15 bases. This CDR3 spans 12 amino acids. CDR3 protein: CSASSSGIIQYF. The DNA read from the CDR3 is TGCAGTGCCAGTTCCTCGGGTATCATT.

This clone was observed at least ten times. CDR3 DNA (partial): TGTGCCAGCTCACCAGGAGGGGTAGGTAATCAGCCC. This codes for CASSPGGVGNQP. The whole CDR3 sequence reads CASSPGGVGNQPQHF. The chain is built from TRBV18 and TRBJ1-5; TRBD1 is a possible D gene (5 bases). The CDR3 is cut off 3 residues early in the read; its end comes from the germline J gene. The germline CDR1 and CDR2 sequences are KGHSH and LQKENI. Between the trimmed V and J ends, which lost 2 bases and 4 bases, there was a span of 12 bases. The CDR3 spans 15 residues. The entire variable domain, with the rest obtained from reference TRBV18 and TRBJ1-5, is as follows: NAGVMQNPRHLVRRRGQEARLRCSPMKGHSHVYWYRQLPEEGLKFMVYLQKENIIDESGMPKERFSAEFPKEGPSILRIQQVVRGDSAAYFCASSPGGVGNQPQHFGDGTRLSIL.

In its sample, this clone was seen many times. The read comes to an end 3 residues before the CDR3 does, leaving the germline J gene to fill in the end. This chain joins TRBV2 and TRBJ2-5, with TRBD2 identical over 7 bases. Germline V gene data show CDR1 as SNHLY and CDR2 as FYNNEI. The V segment lost 6 bases and the J segment 4 bases; nucleotides outside the gene matches: 14. This CDR3 has 16 amino acids. Partial CDR3 DNA: TGTGCCAGCAGGACCCAGGGACTACTGACCGGAGAGACC. This codes for CASRTQGLLTGET. The entire CDR3 protein is CASRTQGLLTGETQYF.

On this clone: Sequencing ends 3 residues short of the CDR3 end; the germline J gene provides the rest. The V and J genes are TRBV5-5 and TRBJ2-1; the match to TRBD2 covers 12 bases. V shed 2 bases, J shed 5 bases, and the junction held 2 bases outside the gene matches. Germline V CDR1 and CDR2: SGHKS, YYEKEE (reference sequence). The CDR3 runs to 15 residues. CDR3 sequence reads: CASSFRTSGDNEQFF. The CDR3 bases that were read are TGTGCCAGCAGCTTTCGGACTAGCGGGGACAATGAG. Full variable domain (outside the CDR3, taken from reference TRBV5-5 and TRBJ2-1): DAGVTQSPTHLIKTRGQQVTLRCSPISGHKSVSWYQQVLGQGPQFIFQYYEKEERGRGNFPDRFSARQFPNYSSELNVNALLLGDSALYLCASSFRTSGDNEQFFGPGTRLTVL.

This clone was recorded many times. The CDR3 end falls 3 residues outside the read, so it is completed with the germline J gene. This chain uses TRBV30 with TRBJ2-5, with 15 bases identical to TRBD2. Germline assignment: CDR1 GTSNPN and CDR2 SVGIG (reference sequence). V was pared by 1 base and J by 0 bases, with 6 bases of the junction left unmatched. The CDR3 has 18 amino acids. The CDR3 protein is CAWSGTSGGDLYQETQYF. The part of the CDR3 DNA that was read is TGTGCCTGGAGTGGGACTAGCGGGGGGGATTTGTACCAAGAGACC.

This clone was counted at least ten times. The observed sequence ends 3 residues before the CDR3 terminus, with the missing tail filled in from the germline J gene. The rearrangement links TRBV19 to TRBJ2-1; TRBD1 matches at 10 bases. The CDR3 has 15 amino acids. V lost 9 bases and J lost 8; bases outside the gene matches: 13. CDR1 is LNHDA and CDR2 is SQIVND in the germline V gene (reference sequence). The CDR3 protein is CASRLHGTGVDEQFF. Incomplete CDR3 DNA: TGTGCCAGCAGACTTCACGGGACAGGGGTGGATGAG.

This clone showed up just a few times. The read ends 3 residues before the CDR3 terminus; that terminus is restored from the germline J gene. This sequence joins TRBV7-3 and TRBJ1-2; 9 nucleotides agree with TRBD1. The length of the CDR3 is 21 residues. V dropped 1 base and J dropped 3; count of bases not matched to a gene: 21. Per the germline V gene, CDR1 is SGHTA and CDR2 is FQGTGA. CDR3 DNA, as far as it was read: TGTGCCAGCAGCTTAAATTGGGTCCCCCCGGGACAGGGCCGCTTCCACTATGGC. Its translation: CASSLNWVPPGQGRFHYG. The full CDR3 sequence reads CASSLNWVPPGQGRFHYGYTF.

Ten or more counts support this clone. The CDR3 goes on 3 residues after the read ends, and that part is filled in from the germline J gene. V is TRBV9 and J is TRBJ1-2; D is perhaps TRBD1 (6 bases). CDR3 length equals 14 residues. With 6 bases removed from V and 2 bases from J, the gap between germline ends came to 14 bases. The germline gives CDR1 SGDLS, CDR2 YYNGEE. CDR3 sequence reads: CASNRGGGNYGYTF. CDR3 DNA, as far as it was read: TGTGCCAGCAATAGGGGAGGGGGAAACTATGGC. The full variable domain, completed using reference TRBV9 and TRBJ1-2, is DSGVTQTPKHLITATGQRVTLRCSPRSGDLSVYWYQQSLDQGLQFLIQYYNGEERAKGNILERFSAQQFPDLHSELNLSSLELGDSALYFCASNRGGGNYGYTFGSGTRLTVV.

With regard to this clone: The read gets to within 3 residues of the CDR3 end, and the germline J gene fills in the rest. This chain joins TRBV30 and TRBJ2-4; D is perhaps TRBD2 (6 bases). The CDR3 length is 13 residues. Germline values: CDR1 GTSNPN, CDR2 SVGIG (reference sequence). The CDR3 reads CAWSERGGYGQYF. The DNA read from the CDR3 is TGTGCCTGGAGTGAAAGGGGAGGCTATGGT.

This clone was seen more than once but under ten times. Read sequence stops 3 residues before the CDR3 end, and the germline J gene provides the missing end. The V and J genes are TRBV5-1 and TRBJ2-1; the D is unclear. CDR3 length: 15 residues. Trimming shortened V by 0 bases and J by 1 base, and 8 bases separated the two germline ends. Germline values: CDR1 SGHRS, CDR2 YFSETQ. The CDR3 region is CASSLEAPSYNEQFF. CDR3 DNA, as far as it was read: TGCGCCAGCAGCTTGGAGGCCCCATCCTACAATGAG.

Of note for this clone: The read ends 3 residues shy of where the CDR3 ends; the end is completed using the germline J gene. This chain joins TRBV19 and TRBJ1-2; no firm D call. The CDR3 spans 13 residues. Germline V gives CDR1 LNHDA, CDR2 SQIVND (reference sequence). The CDR3 region is CASSSASYYDYTF. CDR3 DNA, as far as it was read: TGTGCCAGTAGTTCGGCCAGCTACTACGAC.

This clone was recorded at least ten times. Coverage ceases 3 residues before the CDR3 finishes, and the germline J gene fills in the end. The chain carries TRBV2 and TRBJ2-2; no reliable D call. Germline loops: CDR1 SNHLY, CDR2 FYNNEI. V lost 6 bases to trimming and J lost 4 bases, with 9 bases between them. The CDR3 sequence is 13 residues long. CDR3 sequence reads: CASSPRLTGELFF. Incomplete CDR3 DNA: TGTGCCAGCAGCCCAAGACTCACCGGGGAG.

To note about this clone: The CDR3 end is not reached by the read, which stops 3 residues before it; the germline J gene fills it in. The V call is TRBV20-1, the J call TRBJ2-7, with D uncertain. Germline V gene sequence: CDR1 DFQATT, CDR2 SNEGSKA (reference sequence). The CDR3 has 11 amino acids. The V end was cut by 2 bases, the J end by 4 bases, with 6 bases between. The CDR3 DNA, read in part, is TGCAGTGCTAGAACGGGTTACGAG. Translation gives CSARTGYE. The whole CDR3 sequence is CSARTGYEQYF.

This clone was seen many times. Read data end 3 residues before the CDR3 end; the end is taken from the germline J gene. This chain joins TRBV18 and TRBJ2-1; 9 positions match TRBD1. This CDR3 has 14 amino acids. Germline-derived CDR1 and CDR2 are KGHSH and LQKENI. Losses at the gene ends were 8 bases for V and 8 bases for J; bases not matched to a gene: 10. The CDR3 DNA, read in part, is TGTGCCAGCGCAGGACAGGGGAGGAAAGATGAG. Protein product: CASAGQGRKDE. The full CDR3 protein is CASAGQGRKDEQFF.

This clone was counted at least ten times. Read data end 3 residues before the CDR3 end; the end is taken from the germline J gene. The chain links TRBV7-6 to TRBJ1-1; TRBD1 is a possible D gene (6 bases). The CDR3 has 15 residues. CDR1 is SGHVS and CDR2 is FNYEAQ in the germline V gene. V was clipped by 1 base and J by 7 bases, with 16 bases between them. CDR3 region: CASSLGPPGAGEAFF. The part of the CDR3 DNA that was read is TGTGCCAGCAGCTTAGGGCCCCCAGGGGCAGGTGAA.

In this sample, this clone turned up many times. The CDR3 end is not reached by the read, which stops 3 residues before it; the germline J gene fills it in. The chain combines TRBV30 with TRBJ2-6, with 10 positions matching TRBD1. The CDR3 is made up of 16 amino acids. V shed 4 bases and J 4 bases; nucleotides not matched to a gene: 7. Germline CDR1 is GTSNPN and CDR2 is SVGIG (reference sequence). The part of the CDR3 DNA that was read is TGTGCCTGGACCTGGACAGGGGGATCGGGGGCCAACGTC. This gives the protein CAWTWTGGSGANV. The full CDR3 sequence reads CAWTWTGGSGANVLTF.

Many counts were recorded for this clone. The DNA ends 3 residues before the CDR3 does, and the rest of the CDR3 is filled in from the germline J gene. The chain has TRBV7-2 and TRBJ1-4, with TRBD1 identical over 10 bases. The CDR3 spans 14 residues. CDR1 is SGHTA and CDR2 is FQGNSA in the germline V gene. The CDR3 region is CASSFRDRGSQLFF. CDR3 DNA (partial): TGTGCCAGCAGCTTCCGGGACAGGGGATCCCAA.

There are many counts of this clone. Read data end 3 residues before the CDR3 end; the end is taken from the germline J gene. The chain links TRBV14 to TRBJ1-2, with D maybe TRBD1 (5 bases). Germline V gives CDR1 SGHDN, CDR2 FVKESK. The CDR3 runs 18 residues. Trimming took 4 bases from V and 1 from J, leaving 22 bases between them. CDR3 amino acids: CASSLTRDLNPLNYGYTF. The sequenced CDR3 bases are TGTGCCAGCAGCCTCACCCGGGACTTAAATCCCCTTAACTATGGC.